Reported below is one T cell receptor (beta chain). Antigen specificity is unknown. The sample originates from a study of CXCR3-negative and CXCR3-positive naive CD8 T cells. Whole-study results and caveats: Freshly isolated PBMCs were used in most assays, given partial CXCR3 loss after freezing. Both naive subsets showed comparably high diversity, and memory CD8+ cells showed much lower diversity.

Carrying UMI labels, the TRB cDNA libraries were prepared through 5' RACE. TCRdb reanalyzed the 5' RACE reads and collapses them to one entry per CDR3 protein, without DNA. This sample's table reports some 56,000 distinct CDR3 sequences. The TCR originated in a human donor in good health. Some clones in this sample may be carry-over from other donors' samples. The source material was memory CD8+ T cells from blood.

The CDR3 region is CASSSEGKAGYEQYF. The gene calls are TRBV7-9 and TRBJ2-7; as DNA is missing, the TRBD1 call by TCRdb cannot be tested. Germline lookup yields CDR1 SEHNR and CDR2 FQNEAQ (reference sequence). The CDR3 extends over 15 amino acids.